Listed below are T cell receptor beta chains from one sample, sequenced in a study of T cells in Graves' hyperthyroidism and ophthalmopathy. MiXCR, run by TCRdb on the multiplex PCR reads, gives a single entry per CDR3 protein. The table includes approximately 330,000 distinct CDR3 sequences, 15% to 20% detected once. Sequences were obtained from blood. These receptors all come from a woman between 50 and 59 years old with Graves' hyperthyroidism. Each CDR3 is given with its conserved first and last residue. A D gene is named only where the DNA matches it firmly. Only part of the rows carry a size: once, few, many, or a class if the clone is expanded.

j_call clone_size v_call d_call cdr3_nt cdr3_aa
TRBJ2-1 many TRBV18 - TGTGCCAGCTCACCAGGCGGAAACAATGAGCAGTTCTTC CASSPGGNNEQFF
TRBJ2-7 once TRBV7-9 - TGTGCCAGCAGCTTAGAAACCCCAGCCGAGCAGTACTTC CASSLETPAEQYF
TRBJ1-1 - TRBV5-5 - TGTGCCAGCAGCTTGGGGCGACGAAACACTGAAGCTTTCTTT CASSLGRRNTEAFF
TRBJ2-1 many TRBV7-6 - TGTGCCAGCAGCGCCCGGCCGGGCGAGGGCGATGAGCAGTTCTTC CASSARPGEGDEQFF
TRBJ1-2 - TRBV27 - TGTGCCAGCACTAACTATGGCTACACCTTC CASTNYGYTF
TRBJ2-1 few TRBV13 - TGTGCCAGCAGCTTAGGCCTATTCAGATCAGAAAAGTATGAGCAGTTCTTC CASSLGLFRSEKYEQFF
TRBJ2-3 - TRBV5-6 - TGTGCCAGCAGCTTCCGGATTGAAGTTCCTCTACGGGAGTATTTT CASSFRIEVPLREYF
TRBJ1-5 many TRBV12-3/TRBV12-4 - TGTGCCAGCAGTTTGGGGGAATGGAGCAATCAGCCCCAGCATTTT CASSLGEWSNQPQHF
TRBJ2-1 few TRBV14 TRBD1 TGTGCCAGCAGCCGCAGGGGGCTCTACAATGAGCAGTTCTTC CASSRRGLYNEQFF
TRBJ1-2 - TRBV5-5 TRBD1 TGTGCCAGCAGCTTGTCCCTAACAGGGGAGTACTATGGCTACACCTTC CASSLSLTGEYYGYTF
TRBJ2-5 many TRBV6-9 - TGTGCCAGCAGTTATCGCAGGGGGGAAGAGACCCAGTACTTC CASSYRRGEETQYF
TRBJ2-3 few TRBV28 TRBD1 TGTGCCAGCAGTCCCCACAGGGGGTTGAGCACAGATACGCAGTATTTT CASSPHRGLSTDTQYF
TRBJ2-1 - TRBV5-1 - TGCGCCAGCAGCTTTGGGGCTTTCAGCAATGAGCAGTTCTTC CASSFGAFSNEQFF
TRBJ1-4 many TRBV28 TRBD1 TGTGCCAGCAGTCGGGACAGGGCTTGGGAAAAACTGTTTTTT CASSRDRAWEKLFF
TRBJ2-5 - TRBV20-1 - TGCAGTGCTAGAGTTCCAGGGGCGGAGACCCAGTACTTC CSARVPGAETQYF
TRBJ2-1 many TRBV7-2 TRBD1 TGTGCCAGCAGACCAGGGGGCTTTAGCGGACCGATTTACAATGAGCAGTTCTTC CASRPGGFSGPIYNEQFF
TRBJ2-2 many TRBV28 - TGTGCCAGCACCCCTGGGGGCTCCACCGGGGAGCTGTTTTTT CASTPGGSTGELFF
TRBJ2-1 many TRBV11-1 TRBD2 TGTGCCAGCAGCCCCCTAACTAGCGGGAGGAATGAGCAGTTCTTC CASSPLTSGRNEQFF
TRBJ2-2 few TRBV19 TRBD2 TGTGCCAGTAGTATCGGGACTAGCGTTAACACCGGGGAGCTGTTTTTT CASSIGTSVNTGELFF
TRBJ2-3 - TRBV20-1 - TGCAGTGCTGCAGGAGGGCCAGTCACAGATACGCAGTATTTT CSAAGGPVTDTQYF
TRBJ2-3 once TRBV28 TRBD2 TGTGCCAGCAGTCCCACCCTTGGAGCGGGGATGGGTAGAACAGATACGCAGTATTTT CASSPTLGAGMGRTDTQYF
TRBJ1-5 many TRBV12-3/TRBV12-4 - TGTGCCAGCAGTCCCACAGGGAATCAGCCCCAGCATTTT CASSPTGNQPQHF
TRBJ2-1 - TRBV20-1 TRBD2 TGCAGTGCTAGAGCGTTAGCGGGTAGTTACAATGAGCAGTTCTTC CSARALAGSYNEQFF
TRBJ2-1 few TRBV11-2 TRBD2 TGTGCCAGCAGCTCTTCCGGGACTAGCAATGAGCAGTTCTTC CASSSSGTSNEQFF
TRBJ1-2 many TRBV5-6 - TGTGCCAGCAGCTTGTGGCAGAGCTACACCTTC CASSLWQSYTF
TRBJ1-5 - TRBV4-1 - TGCGCCAGCAGCCCGTCAGACGACAGGCTCAATCAGCCCCAGCATTTT CASSPSDDRLNQPQHF
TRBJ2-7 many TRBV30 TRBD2 TGTGCCTGGACCGGACGGGGCGGGAGGGCCTACGAGCAGTACTTC CAWTGRGGRAYEQYF
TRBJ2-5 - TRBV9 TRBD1 TGTGCCAGCAGCGTAGGCCCCAGGGGGCCGGAGGAGACCCAGTACTTC CASSVGPRGPEETQYF
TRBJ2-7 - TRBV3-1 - TGTGCCAGCAGCCCGACCGGGGGCCACGAGCAGTACTTC CASSPTGGHEQYF
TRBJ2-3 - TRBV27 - TGTGCCAGCCGACTAAGCGGCGGTAGGGGGTTGCGGACGACGTATTTT CASRLSGGRGLRTTYF
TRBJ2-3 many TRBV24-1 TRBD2 TGTGCCACCAGTGATGCGGGAGTGGCAGATACGCAGTATTTT CATSDAGVADTQYF
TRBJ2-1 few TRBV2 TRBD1 TGTGCCAGCAGTACAGGGGTGGGTGGTGAGCAGTTCTTC CASSTGVGGEQFF
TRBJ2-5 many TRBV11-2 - TGTGCCAGCAGCTTAGACTACACCTTGGAGACCCAGTACTTC CASSLDYTLETQYF
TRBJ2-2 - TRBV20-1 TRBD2 TGCAGTGCTAGTGGACTAGCGGTAGCCAAGAACACCGGGGAGCTGTTTTTT CSASGLAVAKNTGELFF
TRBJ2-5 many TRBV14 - TGTGCCAGCAGCCAAGAACGGGGACAGACCCAGTACTTC CASSQERGQTQYF
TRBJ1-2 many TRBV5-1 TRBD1 TGCGCCAGCAGCGTCGTCGTGGGACAGGGTAGTGGCTACACCTTC CASSVVVGQGSGYTF
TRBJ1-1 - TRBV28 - TGTGCCAGCAGTTTTCCCCAGGGCGGAGAAGTAGCTTTCTTT CASSFPQGGEVAFF
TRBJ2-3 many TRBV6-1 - TGTGCCAGCAGCTGGACATCTGCTAGCACAGATACGCAGTATTTT CASSWTSASTDTQYF
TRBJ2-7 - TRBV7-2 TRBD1 TGTGCCAGCAGTCATCCGGACAGGGTTCGAGAGCAGTACTTC CASSHPDRVREQYF
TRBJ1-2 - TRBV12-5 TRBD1 TGTGCTAGTGCCATGACAGGGGAATATGGCTACACCTTC CASAMTGEYGYTF
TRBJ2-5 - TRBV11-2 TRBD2 TGTGCCAGCAGCTCATCTGAGGCGGGGGGGCCCCAAGAGACCCAGTACTTC CASSSSEAGGPQETQYF
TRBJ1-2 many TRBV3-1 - TGTGCCAGCCGAAACGCCTATGGCTACACCTTC CASRNAYGYTF
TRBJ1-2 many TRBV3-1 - TGTGCCAGCAGCCAGAGGATTAACTATGGCTACACCTTC CASSQRINYGYTF
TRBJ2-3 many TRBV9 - TGTGCCAGCAGCGTATCACTAGCTGAAGATACGCAGTATTTT CASSVSLAEDTQYF
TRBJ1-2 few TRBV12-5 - TGTGCTAGTGGTTTTGGGGGTAACTATGGCTACACCTTC CASGFGGNYGYTF
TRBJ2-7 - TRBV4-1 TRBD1 TGCGCCAGCAGCCAAGGGGGGACAGGGACCTACGAGCAGTACTTC CASSQGGTGTYEQYF
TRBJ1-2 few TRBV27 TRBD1 TGTGCCAGCAGTTTACGCAGGGGGTCTTTGGAAGGCTACACCTTC CASSLRRGSLEGYTF
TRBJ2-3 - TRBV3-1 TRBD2 TGTGCCAGCAGACGAACTAGCGGGGGGCCTAATACGCAGTATTTT CASRRTSGGPNTQYF
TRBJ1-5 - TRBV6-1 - TGTGCCAGCCCCCCCCGGGAGCATTTT CASPPREHF
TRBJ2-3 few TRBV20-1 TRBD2 TGCAGTGCTAGAGTTTTACTAGCGGGGGGGCCATATACGCAGTATTTT CSARVLLAGGPYTQYF
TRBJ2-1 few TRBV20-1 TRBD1 TGCAGTGCCTCGGACAGGGGATGGGGTGGCAATGAGCAGTTCTTC CSASDRGWGGNEQFF
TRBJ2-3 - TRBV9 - TGTGCCAGCACCTACGGGGGACAGTCACACACAGATACGCAGTATTTT CASTYGGQSHTDTQYF
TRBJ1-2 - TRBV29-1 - TGCAGCGTTGCCCAACAAGAGAGGAACTATGGCTACACCTTC CSVAQQERNYGYTF
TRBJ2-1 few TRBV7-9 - TGTGCCAGCAGCTGGCGGGTTTATGAGCAGTTCTTC CASSWRVYEQFF